What follows describes a single TCR beta chain. Its antigen remains unknown. This CDR3 has 13 residues. CDR1 and CDR2 (germline): SGHVS, FNYEAQ. V was trimmed by 5 bases and J by 10 bases, leaving 12 bases between them. The data were taken from a study of PD-1 blockade in classical Hodgkin lymphoma. Study-wide background: Nivolumab dosed at 3 mg/kg went to patients intravenously every 2 weeks.

The repertoire was sequenced with immunoSEQ multiplex PCR; TCRdb's copy has only in-frame clones and lacks some. The table shows about 64,000 clones, with around 90% occurring only once. The time point was: cycle 4 day 1 (C4D1), after 5 to 7 weeks of nivolumab. Autologous stem cell transplantation was followed by relapse in every patient, and brentuximab vedotin exposure varied. Study-wide results and caveats: Whereas CD4+ TCR diversity had risen significantly by C4D1, CD8+ TCR diversity had not.

This sample comprised peripheral blood mononuclear cells (PBMCs), obtained before the fourth cycle of nivolumab. The chain is built from TRBV7-6 and TRBJ1-6; TRBD1 might be the D (6 bases). The sequence derives from a human donor with classical Hodgkin lymphoma. The CDR3 coding sequence is TGTGCCAGCAGCACGGACAGTTTCTCACCCCTCCACTTT. Its protein product is CASSTDSFSPLHF.